These T cell receptor beta chains were read from a single sample in a study of blood T cell repertoires in COVID-19. Assay: immunoSEQ multiplex PCR; the TCRdb copy retains only in-frame clones and omits some. Counted here are 310,000 or so clones, approximately 88% occurring once; the ten biggest clones make up about 9.8%. Sequencing was performed on PBMCs or T cells enriched from blood (not recorded which). The receptors stem from a woman aged 18-35 years who had recovered from COVID-19. Each CDR3 is given with its conserved first and last residue. The D gene is left open where the match is weak. Clone size is stated in some rows and not others, as once, few, many or a class when expanded.

J gene	D gene	V gene	clone size	CDR3 DNA	CDR3 protein
TRBJ2-1	.	TRBV7-9	.	TGTGCCAGCAGCTTGAACAGGGCCGACAATGAGCAGTTCTTC	CASSLNRADNEQFF
TRBJ2-7	.	TRBV11-2	few	TGTGCCAGCAGCTTAGCTTTGGGACTTCTAACCTACGAGCAGTACTTC	CASSLALGLLTYEQYF
TRBJ1-2	.	TRBV28	.	TGTGCCAGCAGTTTAGAGGGAGGGCCTAACTATGGCTACACCTTC	CASSLEGGPNYGYTF
TRBJ1-6	.	TRBV25-1	few	TGTGCCAGCAGTGAACTCAGGGGCTCACCCCTCCACTTT	CASSELRGSPLHF
TRBJ2-7	TRBD1	TRBV11-3	.	TGTGCCAGCAGTTTCCCCGGACAGGGGGCTAACGAGCAGTACTTC	CASSFPGQGANEQYF
TRBJ1-1	.	TRBV7-2	.	TGTGCCAGCAGCCGCTTTTGGGTTAGAGGGAGTAACATGAACACTGAAGCTTTCTTT	CASSRFWVRGSNMNTEAFF
TRBJ2-7	.	TRBV5-6	.	TGTGCCAGCAGCTTGGAGAGATACGAGCAGTACTTC	CASSLERYEQYF
TRBJ2-1	.	TRBV27	.	TGTGCCAGCAGTTTAGGTCCAGGGTGGAATGAGCAGTTCTTC	CASSLGPGWNEQFF
TRBJ1-2	TRBD1	TRBV19	.	TGTGCCAGTAGTATCTATCCGGGACAGGGTTCAACTAACTATGGCTACACCTTC	CASSIYPGQGSTNYGYTF
TRBJ1-6	TRBD1	TRBV6-5	.	TGTGCCAGCAGTTACTCGAGGACAGGGGAATCACCCCTCCACTTT	CASSYSRTGESPLHF
TRBJ1-6	TRBD1	TRBV27	.	TGTGCCAGCAGCTCGTACAGGGGGACTTATAATTCACCCCTCCACTTT	CASSSYRGTYNSPLHF
TRBJ1-2	.	TRBV5-8	.	TGTGCCAGCAGCTTGGCCTTGACAGCCAATGGCTACACCTTC	CASSLALTANGYTF
TRBJ1-1	TRBD1	TRBV10-2	.	TGCGCCAGCAGCACAAATTATCGTACCGGGACAGGGAGGACTGAAGCTTTCTTT	CASSTNYRTGTGRTEAFF
TRBJ1-5	.	TRBV12-3/TRBV12-4	.	TGTGCCAGCAGGAACAGGGATCAGCCCCAGCATTTT	CASRNRDQPQHF
TRBJ1-1	.	TRBV14	.	TGTGCCAGCAGTTGGGGAGGGAACACTGAAGCTTTCTTT	CASSWGGNTEAFF
TRBJ1-4	.	TRBV7-9	.	TGTGCCAGCAGCCAGACTAATGAAAAACTGTTTTTT	CASSQTNEKLFF
TRBJ2-4	.	TRBV12-3/TRBV12-4	.	TGTGCCAGCAGCCGGGATCGAGGCATTCAGTACTTC	CASSRDRGIQYF
TRBJ1-3	TRBD1	TRBV2	.	TGTGCCAGCAGCCGTTCGACAGGGTTTGGGGGAAACACCATATATTTT	CASSRSTGFGGNTIYF
TRBJ1-2	TRBD1	TRBV6-6	.	TGTGCCAGCAGTTACGTTACGACAGGGGGCTATGGCTACACCTTC	CASSYVTTGGYGYTF
TRBJ1-6	.	TRBV11-2	.	TGTGCCAGCAGCCCGGACTGGGAAGATTCACCCCTCCACTTT	CASSPDWEDSPLHF
TRBJ2-5	TRBD2	TRBV28	.	TGTGCCAGCAGTAAGCGGGAGTTGGAGACCCAGTACTTC	CASSKRELETQYF
TRBJ1-2	TRBD1	TRBV4-3	.	TGCGCCAGCAGCCCCGGGACAGGGGCATCCTATGGCTACACCTTC	CASSPGTGASYGYTF
TRBJ2-1	TRBD2	TRBV6-5	.	TGTGCCACCTCCGCCGGGACTAGCTACAATGAGCAGTTCTTC	CATSAGTSYNEQFF
TRBJ2-1	.	TRBV12-3/TRBV12-4	.	TGTGCCAGCAGACGGGGACTGACGAATGAGCAGTTCTTC	CASRRGLTNEQFF
TRBJ1-3	TRBD1	TRBV3-1/TRBV3-2	.	TGTGCCAGCAGCCAGACAGGGCACTCTGGAAACACCATATATTTT	CASSQTGHSGNTIYF
TRBJ1-1	.	TRBV28	.	TGTGCCAGCAGTTTGGAATCAGGGTGGACTGAAGCTTTCTTT	CASSLESGWTEAFF
TRBJ1-1	.	TRBV27	.	TGTGCCAGCAGCCCCGGCGGGTGGACTGAAGCTTTCTTT	CASSPGGWTEAFF
TRBJ2-5	.	TRBV7-6	.	TGTGCCAGCAGCTTAGCGCATAGCGGCCAAGAGACCCAGTACTTC	CASSLAHSGQETQYF
TRBJ2-7	.	TRBV28	.	TGTGCCAGCACGCAAAAAAGGGGGGGACGCGAGCAGTACTTC	CASTQKRGGREQYF
TRBJ2-7	TRBD1	TRBV7-2	few	TGTGCCAGCAGCAAGGGACAGCTCTCCTACGAGCAGTACTTC	CASSKGQLSYEQYF
TRBJ1-5	.	TRBV9	.	TGTGCCAGCAGCGTAGGACAGAACAATCAGCCCCAGCATTTT	CASSVGQNNQPQHF
TRBJ2-3	TRBD2	TRBV18	.	TGTGCCAGCTCACCCTTTCTCCCTAGCGGAACCACAGATACGCAGTATTTT	CASSPFLPSGTTDTQYF
TRBJ2-2	.	TRBV5-1	.	TGCGCCAGCAGCTTGGTGCCGGGGGACGGACGAATCACGAACACCGGGGAGCTGTTTTTT	CASSLVPGDGRITNTGELFF
TRBJ1-1	.	TRBV4-2	.	TGTGCCAGCAGCCAAGAGTTGGGGGCGAACACTGAAGCTTTCTTT	CASSQELGANTEAFF
TRBJ2-3	TRBD2	TRBV7-2	few	TGTGCCAGCAGCCAAAACGGGGGGGGCACAGATACGCAGTATTTT	CASSQNGGGTDTQYF
TRBJ2-2	.	TRBV11-2	.	TGTGCCAGCAGCCTGTGGGGATCAGGGGCAACCGGGGAGCTGTTTTTT	CASSLWGSGATGELFF
TRBJ2-3	.	TRBV5-1	.	TGCGCCAGCAGCTTCGAGCGGACCACAGATACGCAGTATTTT	CASSFERTTDTQYF
TRBJ1-2	.	TRBV27	.	TGTGCCAGCAGTGAGGCAGGAGGCGCCTCTTGGTATGGCTACACCTTC	CASSEAGGASWYGYTF